A single sample is the source of the 16 T cell receptor beta chains below, sequenced in a study of blood T cells in healthy people across ages. It was with a sample-barcoded 5' primer and a J-beta primer mix that a second PCR of roughly 6 to 11 cycles was run. TCRdb reprocessed the 5' RACE reads via MiXCR and lists one record per CDR3 protein. The table includes around 800,000 distinct CDR3 sequences, about 26% detected once. These records were also assigned to another study, of T cells of mothers and their children.

The specimen was blood. All receptors derive from a boy aged 5-17 years in good health.

The chain is built from TRBV20-1 and TRBJ2-5, with D perhaps TRBD2 (6 bases). CDR1 and CDR2 (germline): DFQATT, SNEGSKA (reference sequence). Trimming took off 3 bases at V and 2 bases at J, with 13 bases between the two ends. The CDR3 runs to 14 residues. For the CDR3, the DNA is TGCAGTGCTAGTGACCGCCGGGGGCAAGAGACCCAGTACTTC. Translation gives CSASDRRGQETQYF.

This clonotype was seen more than once but under ten times. This CDR3 reads CATSREGMQGEGEKLFF. CDR3 in DNA: TGTGCCACCAGCAGGGAGGGTATGCAGGGTGAGGGAGAAAAACTGTTTTTT. V is TRBV15 and J is TRBJ1-4; D possibly corresponds to TRBD1 (5 bases). The ends were cut back, 3 bases at V and 8 bases at J, with 22 bases in the middle. Germline CDR1 LNHNV, CDR2 YYDKDF (reference sequence). This CDR3 is built from 17 residues.

Here the CDR3 reads CASSSYPSGEQYF. CDR3 DNA sequence: TGTGCCAGCAGTAGCTATCCTTCGGGCGAGCAGTACTTC. The chain carries TRBV6-5 and TRBJ2-7; D not resolved. This CDR3 is built from 13 residues. The V gene's germline CDR1 is MNHEY and CDR2 SVGAGI. The ends were cut back, 5 bases at V and 6 bases at J, with 14 bases in the middle.

This clonotype was seen only a few times. J is TRBJ2-7 and V is TRBV4-2; TRBD2 aligns across 9 bases. This CDR3 contains 16 residues. Germline loops: CDR1 LGHNA, CDR2 YNFKEQ. J lost 5 bases, V lost 0 bases, and 8 bases had no gene match. The CDR3 DNA reads as TGTGCCAGCAGCCAAGAGATGGGACTAGCTCTGAACGAGCAGTACTTC. It yields the protein CASSQEMGLALNEQYF.

The genes are TRBV7-9 and TRBJ1-2; the match to TRBD1 covers 8 bases. Losses at the gene ends were 5 bases for V and 6 bases for J; bases not matched to a gene: 5. The germline V gene encodes CDR1 SEHNR and CDR2 FQNEAQ (reference sequence). The CDR3 contains 13 residues. CDR3 sequence reads: CASSRGQGNGYTF. CDR3 nucleotide sequence: TGTGCCAGCAGCCGCGGACAGGGAAATGGCTACACCTTC. The full variable domain, completed using reference TRBV7-9 and TRBJ1-2, is DTGVSQNPRHKITKRGQNVTFRCDPISEHNRLYWYRQTLGQGPEFLTYFQNEAQLEKSRLLSDRFSAERPKGSFSTLEIQRTEQGDSAMYLCASSRGQGNGYTFGSGTRLTVV.

This chain uses TRBV10-3 with TRBJ2-4, with 10 bases that match TRBD2. The CDR3 extends over 14 amino acids. V was clipped by 2 bases and J by 8 bases; unmatched bases: 3. Per germline, CDR1 ENHRY and CDR2 SYGVKD. This chain's CDR3 is CAISEPAGGDIQYF. The CDR3 nucleotides are TGTGCCATCAGTGAGCCAGCGGGGGGGGACATTCAGTACTTC.

V is TRBV2 and J is TRBJ1-4, with D unresolved. The CDR3 has 15 residues. The V gene's germline CDR1 is SNHLY and CDR2 FYNNEI. Trimming cost V 4 bases and J 4 bases, with 13 bases left between them. Written as DNA, the CDR3 is TGTGCCAGCAGTGGTGGTACTCCCTTTAATGAAAAACTGTTTTTT. It encodes CASSGGTPFNEKLFF.

This clonotype appeared a few times. This chain connects TRBV7-2 to TRBJ2-1, with TRBD2 matching 8 bases. The germline V gene encodes CDR1 SGHTA and CDR2 FQGNSA. Germline trimming cut 5 bases from V and 4 bases from J; bases unmatched to any gene: 10. This CDR3 region has 16 residues. CDR3 loop: CASSIKAGALYNEQFF. For the CDR3, the DNA is TGTGCCAGCAGCATAAAAGCGGGGGCCTTATACAATGAGCAGTTCTTC.

This clonotype appeared a few times. This sequence joins TRBV12-3 or TRBV12-4 and TRBJ1-4; possibly TRBD1 for D (5 bases). This CDR3 comprises 13 residues. V was clipped by 3 bases and J by 8 bases, with 10 bases between them. The CDR3 region is CASSLSGAEKLFF. CDR3 in DNA: TGTGCCAGCAGTTTGAGCGGGGCCGAAAAACTGTTTTTT.

This clonotype was seen a few times. This chain uses TRBV29-1 with TRBJ2-2, with 7 bases lining up with TRBD1. This CDR3 is built from 16 residues. The V gene's germline CDR1 is SQVTM and CDR2 ANQGSEA. Germline trimming cut 0 bases from V and 5 bases from J; bases unmatched to any gene: 9. CDR3 loop: CSVEDPLGQATGELFF. The CDR3 nucleotides are TGCAGCGTTGAAGATCCGTTAGGACAGGCAACCGGGGAGCTGTTTTTT.

The V and J genes are TRBV6-2 or TRBV6-3 and TRBJ2-5; no definite D call. V lost 2 bases and J 4 bases, leaving 14 bases between the germline ends. The CDR3 sequence is 15 residues long. The germline V gene encodes CDR1 MNHEY and CDR2 SVGEGT. The CDR3 sequence: CASSYALLVGETQYF. CDR3 DNA: TGTGCCAGCAGTTACGCCCTCCTCGTTGGAGAGACCCAGTACTTC.

This clonotype has only a few counts. The chain uses TRBV6-6 and TRBJ2-5; perhaps TRBD2 as D (6 bases). V lost 2 bases to trimming and J lost 5 bases, with 12 bases between them. This CDR3 has 14 residues. Germline CDR1 MNHNY, CDR2 SVGAGI (reference sequence). In DNA, the CDR3 is TGTGCCAGCAGTTACAGTTCCAGCGGGGAGACCCAGTACTTC. Amino acid sequence: CASSYSSSGETQYF.

The chain has TRBV4-1 and TRBJ2-5; D tentatively reads TRBD1 or TRBD2 (5 bases each). The DNA end is a closer match to TRBJ2-7, so the J assignment may be wrong. CDR3 length: 16 residues. Germline CDR1 is MGHRA and CDR2 is YSYEKL. CDR3 protein: CASSQEGRSSSYEQYF. The CDR3 nucleotides read TGCGCCAGCAGCCAAGAGGGACGCTCGAGCTCCTACGAGCAGTACTTC.

This clonotype was observed a few times. The V call is TRBV4-2, the J call TRBJ2-5; D possibly uses TRBD1 or TRBD2 (5 bases each). The CDR3 has 15 residues. The germline V and J ends were trimmed by 0 bases and 4 bases, with 12 bases remaining between them. Per germline, CDR1 LGHNA and CDR2 YNFKEQ. The CDR3 is CASSQEVGTGETQYF. CDR3 bases: TGTGCCAGCAGCCAAGAAGTGGGGACGGGAGAGACCCAGTACTTC.

V is TRBV3-1 and J is TRBJ2-7; TRBD2 might be the D (6 bases). Germline-derived CDR1 and CDR2 are LGHDT and YNNKEL (reference sequence). Deletions cut 4 bases from V and 7 bases from J, with 11 bases between. This CDR3 region has 12 residues. The CDR3 DNA follows: TGTGCCAGCAGCCGCCTTCGGGGGGAGCAGTACTTC. Encoded protein: CASSRLRGEQYF.

The chain employs TRBV7-3 and TRBJ2-5; unclear D gene. From germline, CDR1 is SGHTA and CDR2 FQGTGA. V lost 4 bases to trimming and J lost 5 bases, with 11 bases between them. The CDR3 extends over 13 amino acids. CDR3 sequence (DNA): TGTGCCAGCAGCTCAGGCCCGTCGGAGACCCAGTACTTC. Amino acid sequence: CASSSGPSETQYF.